This T cell receptor beta chain was sequenced in a study of cytotoxic CD8 clonotypes in ibrutinib-treated CLL. Study-wide background: Sequencing produced an average of roughly 280,000 productive templates and tens of thousands of productive rearrangements per sample.

The protocol was immunoSEQ multiplex PCR, while the TCRdb copy is restricted to in-frame clones and leaves out a portion. The table includes approximately 190,000 clones, roughly 73% detected once. CDR1 and CDR2 from the germline V gene are MGHDK and SYGVNS. The ends were cut back, 2 bases at V and 5 bases at J, with 16 bases in the middle. This CDR3 spans 16 amino acids. The source of this sequence is a human donor with chronic lymphocytic leukemia. The sequencing used PBMCs, collected after 12 months of ibrutinib treatment. The chain recombines TRBV25-1 with TRBJ1-5; tentative D call: TRBD1 (5 bases). The CDR3: CASSERDGGRHQPQHF. The CDR3 DNA reads as TGTGCCAGCAGTGAAAGGGACGGGGGGAGACATCAGCCCCAGCATTTT.